The T cell receptor beta chain described here comes from a study of T cell changes during pregnancy in multiple sclerosis. Profiled with immunoSEQ multiplex PCR; TCRdb holds only in-frame clones, not every one. This table holds about 45,000 clones, approximately 96% found once. Between the trimmed V and J ends, which lost 4 bases and 2 bases, there was a span of 11 bases. Looked up from germline, CDR1 is SGHVS and CDR2 is FQNEAQ. The CDR3 has 15 residues. The chain couples TRBV7-8 to TRBJ2-2; maybe TRBD1 (6 bases). The sequence was collected from a female donor with multiple sclerosis, enrolled in a pregnancy study. The specimen was peripheral blood, collected in the second trimester of pregnancy. The CDR3 loop reads CASSWTEVNTGELFF. The CDR3 nucleotides are TGTGCCAGCAGCTGGACAGAGGTCAACACCGGGGAGCTGTTTTTT.